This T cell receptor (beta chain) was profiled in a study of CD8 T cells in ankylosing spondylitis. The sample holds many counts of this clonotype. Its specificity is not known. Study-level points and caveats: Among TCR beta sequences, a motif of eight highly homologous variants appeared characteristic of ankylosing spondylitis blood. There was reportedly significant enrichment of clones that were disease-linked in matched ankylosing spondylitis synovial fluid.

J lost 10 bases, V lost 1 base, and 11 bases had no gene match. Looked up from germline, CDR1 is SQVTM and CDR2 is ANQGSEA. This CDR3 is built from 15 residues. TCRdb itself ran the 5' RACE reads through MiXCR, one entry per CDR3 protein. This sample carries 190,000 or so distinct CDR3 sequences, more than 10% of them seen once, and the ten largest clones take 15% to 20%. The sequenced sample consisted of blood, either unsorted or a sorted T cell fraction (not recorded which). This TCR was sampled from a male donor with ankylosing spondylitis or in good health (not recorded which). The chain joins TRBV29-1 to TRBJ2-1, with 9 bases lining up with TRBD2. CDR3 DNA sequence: TGCAGCGTTGAAGCCCGACTAGCGGTAGACATGGAGCAGTTCTTC. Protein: CSVEARLAVDMEQFF.